Below, 14 T cell receptor beta chains from the same sample are listed, as sequenced in a study of cytomegalovirus exposure and HLA in healthy donors. Primers: 60 Vbeta forward and 13 Jbeta reverse. Data came from immunoSEQ multiplex PCR; TCRdb stores just in-frame clones and leaves some out. This sample has 100,000 or so clones, with approximately 83% found just once. Sequencing was performed on PBMCs. Source of these receptors: a man aged 18 to 29 in good health and CMV-seronegative.

The chain is built from TRBV5-1 and TRBJ1-1; a possible D gene is TRBD1 (5 bases). CDR1 and CDR2 from the germline V gene are SGHRS and YFSETQ. The V end was cut by 3 bases, the J end by 6 bases, with 12 bases between. The CDR3 is 13 residues long. CDR3 amino acids: CASSSGGVPEAFF. The CDR3 nucleotides are TGCGCCAGCAGCTCGGGAGGGGTCCCTGAAGCTTTCTTT. Drawing the rest from reference TRBV5-1 and TRBJ1-1, the complete variable domain is KAGVTQTPRYLIKTRGQQVTLSCSPISGHRSVSWYQQTPGQGLQFLFEYFSETQRNKGNFPGRFSGRQFSNSRSEMNVSTLELGDSALYLCASSSGGVPEAFFGQGTRLTVV.

J is TRBJ2-1 and V is TRBV7-2, with 10 nucleotides matching TRBD1. The CDR3 is 13 amino acids. Germline trimming cut 5 bases from V and 13 bases from J; bases unmatched to any gene: 8. CDR1 and CDR2 from the germline V gene are SGHTA and FQGNSA. This CDR3 reads CASSPRTGGPQFF. CDR3 bases: TGTGCCAGCAGCCCCAGGACAGGGGGACCCCAGTTCTTC.

The chain employs TRBV6-5 and TRBJ1-2; TRBD1 might be the D (5 bases). Looked up from germline, CDR1 is MNHEY and CDR2 is SVGAGI. This CDR3 is built from 14 residues. The germline V and J ends were trimmed by 2 bases and 3 bases, with 10 bases remaining between them. The chain's CDR3 is CASSYRGGDYGYTF. The DNA of the CDR3 is TGTGCCAGCAGTTACCGGGGAGGGGACTATGGCTACACCTTC.

CDR3 nucleotides: TGTGCCAGCAGCCAAGGCGAGACAGGGGCCAACTATGGCTACACCTTC. It codes for CASSQGETGANYGYTF. This rearrangement joins TRBV4-2 to TRBJ1-2, with 8 nucleotides matching TRBD1. The CDR3 spans 16 residues. Germline V CDR1 and CDR2: LGHNA, YNFKEQ. V was clipped by 1 base and J by 2 bases; unmatched bases: 6.

The J gene is TRBJ2-3, the V gene TRBV18, with 7 bases identical to TRBD2. Germline V CDR1 and CDR2: KGHSH, LQKENI. J gave up 1 base and V 2 bases, and 6 bases lay outside the gene matches. The CDR3 runs 16 residues. The CDR3 sequence: CASSPRSGAGTDTQYF. In nucleotides, the CDR3 is TGTGCCAGCTCACCAAGGAGCGGGGCCGGCACAGATACGCAGTATTTT.

The genes are TRBV18 and TRBJ1-5; weak D call: TRBD1 (6 bases). The CDR3 contains 16 residues. Trimming shortened V by 5 bases and J by 3 bases, and 17 bases separated the two germline ends. Germline assignment: CDR1 KGHSH and CDR2 LQKENI. The CDR3 here is CASSKTGIGVNQPQHF. Written as DNA, the CDR3 is TGTGCCAGCTCAAAAACAGGGATTGGTGTCAATCAGCCCCAGCATTTT. Full variable domain (outside the CDR3, taken from reference TRBV18 and TRBJ1-5): NAGVMQNPRHLVRRRGQEARLRCSPMKGHSHVYWYRQLPEEGLKFMVYLQKENIIDESGMPKERFSAEFPKEGPSILRIQQVVRGDSAAYFCASSKTGIGVNQPQHFGDGTRLSIL.

V is TRBV9 and J is TRBJ2-1; TRBD1 matches at 8 bases. Looked up from germline, CDR1 is SGDLS and CDR2 is YYNGEE. V gave up 3 bases and J gave up 4 bases; unmatched junction bases: 12. This CDR3 spans 17 amino acids. The CDR3 reads CASSAGAGGGGYNEQFF. The CDR3 region has the DNA TGTGCCAGCAGCGCGGGCGCAGGGGGCGGAGGGTACAATGAGCAGTTCTTC.

This chain connects TRBV6-4 to TRBJ2-2; 7 positions match TRBD1. The CDR3 spans 14 residues. V was pared by 8 bases and J by 4 bases, with 7 bases of the junction left unmatched. Germline V CDR1 and CDR2: MRHNA, SNTAGT. This CDR3 reads CASAYRGGTGELFF. CDR3 in DNA: TGTGCCAGCGCCTACAGGGGTGGCACCGGGGAGCTGTTTTTT.

This clone was picked up a small number of times. The chain links TRBV6-5 to TRBJ2-7, with D possibly TRBD2 on 5 matching bases. This CDR3 comprises 14 residues. Trimming took off 2 bases at V and 5 bases at J, with 13 bases between the two ends. Germline V CDR1 and CDR2: MNHEY, SVGAGI. The CDR3 sequence is CASSYRSPRDEQYF. As DNA, the CDR3 is TGTGCCAGCAGTTACCGCAGTCCGCGGGACGAGCAGTACTTC.

The chain combines TRBV10-1 with TRBJ2-3; the match to TRBD2 covers 9 bases. Germline V gene data show CDR1 as WNHNN and CDR2 as SYGVQD (reference sequence). Germline trimming cut 8 bases from V and 0 bases from J; bases unmatched to any gene: 18. This CDR3 is built from 19 residues. The CDR3 is CASLPGLAGNFTSTDTQYF. CDR3 nucleotide sequence: TGCGCCAGCCTGCCCGGGCTAGCGGGGAACTTTACTAGCACAGATACGCAGTATTTT.

V usage is TRBV19 and J usage is TRBJ1-1, with TRBD1 identical over 7 bases. The CDR3 contains 14 residues. The germline V gene has CDR1 LNHDA and CDR2 SQIVND (reference sequence). The trim removed 0 bases at V and 3 bases at J, leaving 1 base unmatched. CDR3 sequence reads: CASSIDTGDTEAFF. The CDR3 DNA is TGTGCCAGTAGTATAGATACAGGGGACACTGAAGCTTTCTTT.

The chain links TRBV5-1 to TRBJ2-7; 11 positions agree with TRBD2. V gave up 0 bases and J gave up 0 bases; unmatched junction bases: 2. Germline V gene lookup returns CDR1 SGHRS and CDR2 YFSETQ. CDR3 length: 16 amino acids. CDR3 nucleotides: TGCGCCAGCAGCTTGGAGACTAGCGGGGTCTCCTACGAGCAGTACTTC. Protein sequence: CASSLETSGVSYEQYF. Looking up the rest from reference TRBV5-1 and TRBJ2-7 gives the full variable domain: KAGVTQTPRYLIKTRGQQVTLSCSPISGHRSVSWYQQTPGQGLQFLFEYFSETQRNKGNFPGRFSGRQFSNSRSEMNVSTLELGDSALYLCASSLETSGVSYEQYFGPGTRLTVT.

The chain joins TRBV10-3 to TRBJ2-1; D is possibly TRBD2 (5 bases). V lost 0 bases to trimming and J lost 0 bases, with 6 bases between them. Germline V gives CDR1 ENHRY, CDR2 SYGVKD. The CDR3 length is 15 residues. Here the CDR3 reads CAISESGSSYNEQFF. CDR3 sequence (DNA): TGTGCCATCAGTGAGTCAGGGAGCTCCTACAATGAGCAGTTCTTC.

V is TRBV9 and J is TRBJ2-7, with D unresolved. From germline, CDR1 is SGDLS and CDR2 YYNGEE. The CDR3 covers 13 residues. V was cut by 2 bases and J by 0 bases, with 6 bases left in between. The CDR3 DNA reads TGTGCCAGCAGCGTGGCGGACTCCTACGAGCAGTACTTC. It codes for CASSVADSYEQYF.